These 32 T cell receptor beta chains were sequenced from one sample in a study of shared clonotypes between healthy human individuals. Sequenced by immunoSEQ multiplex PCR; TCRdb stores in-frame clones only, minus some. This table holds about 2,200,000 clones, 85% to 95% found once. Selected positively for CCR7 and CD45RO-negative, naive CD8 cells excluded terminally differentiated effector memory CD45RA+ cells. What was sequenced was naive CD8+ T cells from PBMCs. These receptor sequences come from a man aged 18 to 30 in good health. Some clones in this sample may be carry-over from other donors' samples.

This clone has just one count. CDR3 residues: CASSSRTSGANTGELFF. In DNA, the CDR3 is TGTGCCAGCAGCTCTAGGACTAGCGGGGCGAACACCGGGGAGCTGTTTTTT. The V call is TRBV7-3, the J call TRBJ2-2; 12 bases fit TRBD2. J was trimmed by 0 bases and V by 4 bases; bases with no gene match: 3. This CDR3 spans 17 amino acids. Germline-derived CDR1 and CDR2 are SGHTA and FQGTGA.

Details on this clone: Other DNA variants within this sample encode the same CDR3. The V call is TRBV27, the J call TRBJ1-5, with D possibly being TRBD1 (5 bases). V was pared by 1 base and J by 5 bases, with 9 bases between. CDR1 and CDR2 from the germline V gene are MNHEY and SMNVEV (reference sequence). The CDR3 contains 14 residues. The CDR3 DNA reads TGTGCCAGCAGTTTATACGGGGGAGATCAGCCCCAGCATTTT. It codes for CASSLYGGDQPQHF.

The CDR3 is CASSQDTGWSEKLFF. In DNA form, the CDR3 reads TGCGCCAGCAGCCAAGACACAGGGTGGAGTGAAAAACTGTTTTTT. J is TRBJ1-4 and V is TRBV4-3, with D possibly being TRBD1 (6 bases). Germline V gene lookup returns CDR1 LGHNA and CDR2 YSLEER. This CDR3 is 15 amino acids long. The ends were cut back, 0 bases at V and 7 bases at J, with 12 bases in the middle.

CDR3 sequence (DNA): TGTGCCAGCAAAATATCCAGCGGTGAGACCCAGTACTTC. This codes for CASKISSGETQYF. The rearrangement uses TRBV28 and TRBJ2-5, with D perhaps TRBD2 (5 bases). CDR1 is MDHEN and CDR2 is SYDVKM in the germline V gene. V was clipped by 7 bases and J by 5 bases, with 14 bases between them. The CDR3 loop spans 13 amino acids. The full variable domain, rest sourced from reference TRBV28 and TRBJ2-5, is DVKVTQSSRYLVKRTGEKVFLECVQDMDHENMFWYRQDPGLGLRLIYFSYDVKMKEKGDIPEGYSVSREKKERFSLILESASTNQTSMYLCASKISSGETQYFGPGTRLLVL.

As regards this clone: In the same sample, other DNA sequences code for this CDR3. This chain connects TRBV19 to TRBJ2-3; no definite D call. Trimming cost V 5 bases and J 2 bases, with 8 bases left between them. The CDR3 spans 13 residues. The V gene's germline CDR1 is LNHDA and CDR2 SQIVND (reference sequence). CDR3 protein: CASSLRLTDTQYF. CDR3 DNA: TGTGCCAGTAGTTTAAGACTCACAGATACGCAGTATTTT. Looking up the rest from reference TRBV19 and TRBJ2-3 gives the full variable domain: DGGITQSPKYLFRKEGQNVTLSCEQNLNHDAMYWYRQDPGQGLRLIYYSQIVNDFQKGDIAEGYSVSREKKESFPLTVTSAQKNPTAFYLCASSLRLTDTQYFGPGTRLTVL.

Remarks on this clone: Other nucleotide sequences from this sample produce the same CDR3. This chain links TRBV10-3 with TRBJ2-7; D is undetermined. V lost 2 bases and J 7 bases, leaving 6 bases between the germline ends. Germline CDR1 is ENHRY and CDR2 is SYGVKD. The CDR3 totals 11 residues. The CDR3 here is CAISEGVEQYF. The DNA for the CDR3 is TGTGCCATCAGTGAGGGGGTGGAGCAGTACTTC.

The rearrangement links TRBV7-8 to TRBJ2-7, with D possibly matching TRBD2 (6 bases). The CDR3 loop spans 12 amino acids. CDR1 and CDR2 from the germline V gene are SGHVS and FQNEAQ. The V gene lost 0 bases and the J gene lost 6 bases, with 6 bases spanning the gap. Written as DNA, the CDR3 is TGTGCCAGCAGCTTAGCGGGAGGCGAGCAGTACTTC. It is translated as CASSLAGGEQYF.

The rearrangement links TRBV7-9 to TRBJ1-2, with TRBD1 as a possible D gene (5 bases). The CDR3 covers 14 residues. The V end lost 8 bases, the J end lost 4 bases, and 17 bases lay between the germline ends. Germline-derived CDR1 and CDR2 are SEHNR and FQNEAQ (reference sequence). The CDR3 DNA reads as TGTGCCAGCGGTGGGCAGGGAGGATTCTATGGCTACACCTTC. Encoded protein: CASGGQGGFYGYTF.

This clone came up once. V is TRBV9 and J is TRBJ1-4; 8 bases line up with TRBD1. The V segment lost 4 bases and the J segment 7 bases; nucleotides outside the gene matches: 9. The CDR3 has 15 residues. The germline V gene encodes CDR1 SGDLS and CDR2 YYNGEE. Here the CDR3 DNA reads TGTGCCAGCAGCCCCGGACAGGGAGGGATTGAAAAACTGTTTTTT. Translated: CASSPGQGGIEKLFF. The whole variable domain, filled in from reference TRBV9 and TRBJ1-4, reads DSGVTQTPKHLITATGQRVTLRCSPRSGDLSVYWYQQSLDQGLQFLIQYYNGEERAKGNILERFSAQQFPDLHSELNLSSLELGDSALYFCASSPGQGGIEKLFFGSGTQLSVL.

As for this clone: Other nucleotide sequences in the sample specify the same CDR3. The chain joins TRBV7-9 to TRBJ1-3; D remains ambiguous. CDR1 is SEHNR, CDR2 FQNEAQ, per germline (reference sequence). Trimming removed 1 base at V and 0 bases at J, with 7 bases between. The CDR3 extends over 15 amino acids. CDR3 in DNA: TGTGCCAGCAGCTTAGGCCCTTACTCTGGAAACACCATATATTTT. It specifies CASSLGPYSGNTIYF.

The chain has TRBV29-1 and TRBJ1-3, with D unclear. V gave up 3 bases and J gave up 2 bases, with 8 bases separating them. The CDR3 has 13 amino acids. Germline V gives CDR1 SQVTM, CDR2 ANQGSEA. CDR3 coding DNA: TGCAGCGTTGACCCCGGGACTGGAAACACCATATATTTT. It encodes CSVDPGTGNTIYF.

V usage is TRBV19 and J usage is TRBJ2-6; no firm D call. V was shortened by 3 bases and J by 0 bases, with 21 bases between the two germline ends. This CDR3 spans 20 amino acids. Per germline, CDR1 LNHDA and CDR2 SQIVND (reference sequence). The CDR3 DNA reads TGTGCCAGTAGTATCGATATCCCCGCAGGATACCTCTCTGGGGCCAACGTCCTGACTTTC. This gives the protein CASSIDIPAGYLSGANVLTF.

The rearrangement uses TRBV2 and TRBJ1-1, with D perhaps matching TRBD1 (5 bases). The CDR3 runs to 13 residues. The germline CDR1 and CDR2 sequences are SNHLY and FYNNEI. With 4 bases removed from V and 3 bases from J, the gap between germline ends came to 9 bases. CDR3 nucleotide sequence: TGTGCCAGCAGTGTTAAAGGGGACACTGAAGCTTTCTTT. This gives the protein CASSVKGDTEAFF.

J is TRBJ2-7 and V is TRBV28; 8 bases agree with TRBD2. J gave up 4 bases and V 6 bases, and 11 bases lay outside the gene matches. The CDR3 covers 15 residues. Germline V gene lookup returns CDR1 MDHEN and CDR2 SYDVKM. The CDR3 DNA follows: TGTGCCAGCAGCCCCGCTGGGCGGGAGGCTTACGAGCAGTACTTC. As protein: CASSPAGREAYEQYF.

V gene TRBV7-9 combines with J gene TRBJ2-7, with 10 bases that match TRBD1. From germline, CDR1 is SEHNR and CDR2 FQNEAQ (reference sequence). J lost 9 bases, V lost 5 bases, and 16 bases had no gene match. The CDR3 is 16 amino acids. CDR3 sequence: CASSESSGTGVWRQYF. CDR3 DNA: TGTGCCAGCAGCGAGAGCTCCGGGACAGGGGTTTGGAGGCAGTACTTC.

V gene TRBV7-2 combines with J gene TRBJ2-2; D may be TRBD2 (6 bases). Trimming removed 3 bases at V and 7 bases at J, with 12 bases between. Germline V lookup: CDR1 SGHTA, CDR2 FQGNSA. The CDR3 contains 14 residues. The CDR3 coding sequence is TGTGCCAGCAGCTTTCGGGAGTATATCGGGGAGCTGTTTTTT. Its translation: CASSFREYIGELFF.

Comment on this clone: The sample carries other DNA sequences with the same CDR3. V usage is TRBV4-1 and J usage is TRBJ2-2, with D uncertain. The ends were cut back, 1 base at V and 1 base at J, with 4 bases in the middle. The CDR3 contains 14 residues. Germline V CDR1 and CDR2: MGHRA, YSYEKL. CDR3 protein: CASSQVQNTGELFF. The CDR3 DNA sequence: TGCGCCAGCAGCCAAGTGCAGAACACCGGGGAGCTGTTTTTT.

As DNA, the CDR3 is TGTGCCAGCAGCGTAGATGGGGCTAGCGGGAGGGAGCTGTTTTTT. Translated, it gives CASSVDGASGRELFF. This chain joins TRBV9 and TRBJ2-2; 9 bases map to TRBD2. CDR3 length: 15 residues. Germline values: CDR1 SGDLS, CDR2 YYNGEE. With V trimmed by 0 bases and J by 9 bases, 6 bases remained unmatched. Full variable domain (outside the CDR3, taken from reference TRBV9 and TRBJ2-2): DSGVTQTPKHLITATGQRVTLRCSPRSGDLSVYWYQQSLDQGLQFLIQYYNGEERAKGNILERFSAQQFPDLHSELNLSSLELGDSALYFCASSVDGASGRELFFGEGSRLTVL.

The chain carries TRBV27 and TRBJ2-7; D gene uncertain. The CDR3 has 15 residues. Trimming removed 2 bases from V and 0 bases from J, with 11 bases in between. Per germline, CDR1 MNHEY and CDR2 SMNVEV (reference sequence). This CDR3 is CASSLVRVASYEQYF. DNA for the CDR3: TGTGCCAGCAGTTTAGTCCGTGTAGCCTCCTACGAGCAGTACTTC.

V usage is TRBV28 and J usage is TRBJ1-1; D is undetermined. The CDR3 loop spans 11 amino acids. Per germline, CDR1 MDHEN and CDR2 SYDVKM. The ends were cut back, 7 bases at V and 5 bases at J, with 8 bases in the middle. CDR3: CASNFGTEAFF. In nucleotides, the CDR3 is TGTGCCAGCAACTTTGGGACTGAAGCTTTCTTT.

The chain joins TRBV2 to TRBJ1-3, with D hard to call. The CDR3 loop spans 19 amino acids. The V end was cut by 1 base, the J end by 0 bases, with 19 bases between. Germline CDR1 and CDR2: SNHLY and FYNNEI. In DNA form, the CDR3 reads TGTGCCAGCAGTGAAGTTGTGTCATGGCCGCCAAGCTCTGGAAACACCATATATTTT. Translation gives CASSEVVSWPPSSGNTIYF.

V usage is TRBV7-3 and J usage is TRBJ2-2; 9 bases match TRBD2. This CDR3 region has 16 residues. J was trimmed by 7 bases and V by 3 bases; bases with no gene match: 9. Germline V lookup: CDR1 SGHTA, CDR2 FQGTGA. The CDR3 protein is CASSFPWGTSYGELFF. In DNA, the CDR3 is TGTGCCAGCAGCTTCCCCTGGGGGACTAGCTACGGGGAGCTGTTTTTT.

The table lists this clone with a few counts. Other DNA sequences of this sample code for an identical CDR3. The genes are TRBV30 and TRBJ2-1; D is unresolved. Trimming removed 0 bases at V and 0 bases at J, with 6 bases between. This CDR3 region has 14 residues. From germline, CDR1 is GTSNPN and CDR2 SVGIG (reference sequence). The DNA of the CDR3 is TGTGCCTGGAGTGTTCGTGGCTCCTACAATGAGCAGTTCTTC. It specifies CAWSVRGSYNEQFF.

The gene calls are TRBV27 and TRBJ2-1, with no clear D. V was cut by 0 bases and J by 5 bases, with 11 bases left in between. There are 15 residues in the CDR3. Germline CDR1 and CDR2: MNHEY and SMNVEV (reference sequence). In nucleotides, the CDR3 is TGTGCCAGCAGTTTATCCCACCAACGTCACAATGAGCAGTTCTTC. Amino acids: CASSLSHQRHNEQFF.

The CDR3 nucleotides read TGTGCCAGCAGCTTATATTCGGGCGAGCAGTACTTC. It specifies CASSLYSGEQYF. The V gene is TRBV5-6, the J gene TRBJ2-7, with D uncertain. CDR3 length: 12 residues. Germline values: CDR1 SGHDT, CDR2 YYEEEE. Deletions cut 2 bases from V and 6 bases from J, with 9 bases between.

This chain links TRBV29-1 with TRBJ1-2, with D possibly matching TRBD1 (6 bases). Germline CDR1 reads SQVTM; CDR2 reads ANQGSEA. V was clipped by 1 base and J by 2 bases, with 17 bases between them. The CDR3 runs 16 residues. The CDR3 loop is CSVEGTLGGQNYGYTF. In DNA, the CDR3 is TGCAGCGTTGAAGGGACCCTCGGGGGCCAAAACTATGGCTACACCTTC.

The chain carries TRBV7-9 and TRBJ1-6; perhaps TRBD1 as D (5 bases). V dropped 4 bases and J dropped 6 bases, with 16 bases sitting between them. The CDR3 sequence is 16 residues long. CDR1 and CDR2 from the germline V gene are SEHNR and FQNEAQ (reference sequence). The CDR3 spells CASSSQEGTSNSPLHF. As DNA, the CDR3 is TGTGCCAGCAGCTCCCAAGAGGGGACCTCTAATTCACCCCTCCACTTT.

The CDR3 loop is CASSLKVYRGSAEAFF. DNA for the CDR3: TGTGCCAGCAGTTTAAAGGTTTACAGGGGTAGTGCTGAAGCTTTCTTT. This chain uses TRBV27 with TRBJ1-1; 7 nucleotides match TRBD1. This CDR3 contains 16 residues. Germline lookup yields CDR1 MNHEY and CDR2 SMNVEV (reference sequence). The V segment lost 2 bases and the J segment 6 bases; nucleotides outside the gene matches: 12.

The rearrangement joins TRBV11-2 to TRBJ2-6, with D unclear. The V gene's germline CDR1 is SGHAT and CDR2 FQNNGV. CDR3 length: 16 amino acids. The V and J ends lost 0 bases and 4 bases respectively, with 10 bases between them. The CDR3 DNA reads TGTGCCAGCAGCTTAGAGTCAAGGGTCGGGGCCAACGTCCTGACTTTC. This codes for CASSLESRVGANVLTF.

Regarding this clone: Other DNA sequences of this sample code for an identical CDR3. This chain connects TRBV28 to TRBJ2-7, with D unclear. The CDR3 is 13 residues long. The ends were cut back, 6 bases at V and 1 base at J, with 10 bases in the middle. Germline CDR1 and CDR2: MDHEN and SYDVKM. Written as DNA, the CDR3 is TGTGCCAGCAGATCCGACGGTTCCTACGAGCAGTACTTC. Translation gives CASRSDGSYEQYF.

CDR3 in amino acids: CASSQRSSGDTQYF. The CDR3 region has the DNA TGCGCCAGCAGCCAAAGGAGTAGTGGAGATACGCAGTATTTT. The rearrangement joins TRBV4-1 to TRBJ2-3; the D is unclear. The CDR3 has 14 amino acids. Trimming left V 2 bases short and J 5 bases short, with 11 bases between. From germline, CDR1 is MGHRA and CDR2 YSYEKL.

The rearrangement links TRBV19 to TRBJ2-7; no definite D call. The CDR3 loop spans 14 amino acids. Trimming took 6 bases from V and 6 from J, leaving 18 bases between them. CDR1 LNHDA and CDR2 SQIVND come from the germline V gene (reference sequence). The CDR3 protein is CASSLGPQFPEQYF. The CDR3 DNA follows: TGTGCCAGTAGCCTAGGCCCACAGTTCCCCGAGCAGTACTTC.